The 23 T cell receptor beta chains presented below share a single source sample, sequenced in a study of beta chain features in type 1 diabetes. Expressed TCRB transcripts were sequenced because the entire RNA isolate underwent reverse transcription. Profiling relied on immunoSEQ multiplex PCR, and the TCRdb table lists in-frame clones only, not all of them. The sample has around 150,000 clones; 8.5% to 10% are singletons. Broader study findings: Shorter TCRB CDR3s, moderately but significantly so, marked every one of the four CD4+ subsets in Type 1 diabetes patients.

Antigens for these TCRs are unknown. The sequencing sample was made of central memory CD4+ T cells from blood. The receptor set was obtained from a woman in her thirties with type 1 diabetes.

The chain combines TRBV29-1 with TRBJ2-1, with 13 nucleotides matching TRBD2. The CDR3 covers 15 residues. The V gene's germline CDR1 is SQVTM and CDR2 ANQGSEA. With 5 bases clipped from V and 7 bases from J, the junction kept 8 bases outside the gene matches. DNA for the CDR3: TGCAGCGTTCCCCTACTAGCGGGAGGGCGAAATGAGCAGTTCTTC. Residues: CSVPLLAGGRNEQFF.

V is TRBV12-5 and J is TRBJ1-5; 8 bases agree with TRBD1. Germline loops: CDR1 LGHNT, CDR2 FRNRAP. Germline trimming cut 6 bases from V and 2 bases from J; bases unmatched to any gene: 9. CDR3 length: 16 amino acids. CDR3 amino acids: CASGTITGGGNQPQHF. CDR3 nucleotides: TGTGCTAGTGGCACAATTACAGGGGGTGGCAATCAGCCCCAGCATTTT. Supplemented by reference TRBV12-5 and TRBJ1-5, the full variable domain reads DARVTQTPRHKVTEMGQEVTMRCQPILGHNTVFWYRQTMMQGLELLAYFRNRAPLDDSGMPKDRFSAEMPDATLATLKIQPSEPRDSAVYFCASGTITGGGNQPQHFGDGTRLSIL.

J is TRBJ2-5 and V is TRBV2, with 7 bases aligning to TRBD2. The CDR3 spans 15 residues. The junction had 8 bases not matched to a gene; V was cut back by 4 bases and J by 3 bases. The germline CDR1 and CDR2 sequences are SNHLY and FYNNEI. The CDR3 coding sequence is TGTGCCAGCAGTGTAAGCCTAGCGGAGAAAGAGACCCAGTACTTC. Its protein product is CASSVSLAEKETQYF.

The chain has TRBV28 and TRBJ1-4; the D gene is possibly TRBD1 (6 bases). This CDR3 region has 14 residues. Germline CDR1 is MDHEN and CDR2 is SYDVKM. V lost 5 bases to trimming and J lost 10 bases, with 17 bases between them. CDR3 residues: CASSREVTGRKLFF. The CDR3 nucleotides are TGTGCCAGCAGTCGGGAGGTCACAGGGCGAAAACTGTTTTTT.

The chain recombines TRBV15 with TRBJ1-4; TRBD1 is a possible D gene (6 bases). Germline CDR1 and CDR2: LNHNV and YYDKDF (reference sequence). Trimming shortened V by 1 base and J by 8 bases, and 32 bases separated the two germline ends. The length of the CDR3 is 21 residues. The CDR3 reads CATSRGGHILQGKESNEKLFF. CDR3 bases: TGTGCCACCAGCAGAGGAGGACATATACTACAGGGAAAAGAGAGTAACGAAAAACTGTTTTTT.

The chain links TRBV28 to TRBJ1-1, with a weak D call TRBD1 (6 bases). This CDR3 is 15 amino acids long. In germline, CDR1 is MDHEN, CDR2 SYDVKM. The ends were cut back, 8 bases at V and 1 base at J, with 17 bases in the middle. In DNA, the CDR3 is TGTGCCAGCGCCCTGGGGGGGGCTGCGAACACTGAAGCTTTCTTT. This sequence encodes CASALGGAANTEAFF.

This rearrangement joins TRBV7-2 to TRBJ2-5; the D gene is possibly TRBD2 (7 bases). V lost 1 base and J lost 4, with 13 bases in between. Germline CDR1 is SGHTA and CDR2 is FQGNSA. CDR3 length equals 15 residues. CDR3 in DNA: TGTGCCAGCAGCTTAGGCCAGGGGAGGGGAGAGACCCAGTACTTC. Translated, it gives CASSLGQGRGETQYF.

The sample holds a few counts of this clone. The chain links TRBV10-3 to TRBJ2-7; TRBD2 aligns across 8 bases. Germline trimming cut 3 bases from V and 6 bases from J; bases unmatched to any gene: 7. The germline V gene encodes CDR1 ENHRY and CDR2 SYGVKD. CDR3 length: 14 residues. DNA for the CDR3: TGTGCCATCAGTGACCCGGGAGGGGGTGTCGAGCAGTACTTC. Residues: CAISDPGGGVEQYF.

The rearrangement joins TRBV19 to TRBJ2-5; 7 positions agree with TRBD2. CDR1 is LNHDA, CDR2 SQIVND, per germline (reference sequence). CDR3 length equals 15 residues. The ends lost 3 bases at V and 5 bases at J; junction bases unmatched: 9. CDR3 residues: CASSITGGGGETQYF. For the CDR3, the DNA is TGTGCCAGTAGTATTACGGGCGGGGGAGGCGAGACCCAGTACTTC.

V usage is TRBV27 and J usage is TRBJ1-4, with a weak D call TRBD1 (6 bases). V gave up 6 bases and J gave up 8 bases, with 16 bases separating them. The CDR3 is made up of 14 amino acids. Germline lookup yields CDR1 MNHEY and CDR2 SMNVEV (reference sequence). This CDR3 is CASRRSGADEKLFF. CDR3 DNA sequence: TGTGCCAGCAGACGGTCAGGGGCAGACGAAAAACTGTTTTTT.

J is TRBJ2-5 and V is TRBV7-3; 7 bases align to TRBD1. Germline CDR1 SGHTA, CDR2 FQGTGA. The CDR3 is 13 amino acids. Trimming removed 5 bases from V and 7 bases from J; junction bases left unmatched: 7. The CDR3 DNA is TGTGCCAGCAGCCCCGGGACAGAGGGGACCCAGTACTTC. Translated: CASSPGTEGTQYF.

The chain couples TRBV6-6 to TRBJ2-3; 12 nucleotides agree with TRBD2. The CDR3 is 16 amino acids. Looked up from germline, CDR1 is MNHNY and CDR2 is SVGAGI (reference sequence). V dropped 4 bases and J dropped 3; count of bases not matched to a gene: 5. In DNA, the CDR3 is TGTGCCAGCAGTTTGCCTAGCGGGAGGGAAACAGATACGCAGTATTTT. Protein sequence: CASSLPSGRETDTQYF.

The chain uses TRBV7-2 and TRBJ1-2; 9 bases agree with TRBD1. The CDR3 contains 13 residues. Trimming cost V 7 bases and J 7 bases; bases outside gene matches: 7. Germline CDR1 reads SGHTA; CDR2 reads FQGNSA. The CDR3 DNA is TGTGCCAGCACCCCGGGACAGGGTTTTGGCTACACCTTC. Its protein is CASTPGQGFGYTF. The full variable domain, with the rest looked up from reference TRBV7-2 and TRBJ1-2, is GAGVSQSPSNKVTEKGKDVELRCDPISGHTALYWYRQSLGQGLEFLIYFQGNSAPDKSGLPSDRFSAERTGGSVSTLTIQRTQQEDSAVYLCASTPGQGFGYTFGSGTRLTVV.

The chain joins TRBV6-5 to TRBJ2-5; D might be TRBD2 (6 bases). V shed 6 bases and J shed 5 bases, with 19 bases lying between them. The germline CDR1 and CDR2 sequences are MNHEY and SVGAGI. The CDR3 length is 15 residues. DNA of the CDR3: TGTGCCAGCAGGATTAGCGGTTCTACTTACGAGACCCAGTACTTC. It encodes CASRISGSTYETQYF.

The V gene is TRBV11-2, the J gene TRBJ2-7, with D uncertain. In germline, CDR1 is SGHAT, CDR2 FQNNGV. The CDR3 has 16 residues. Trimming left V 4 bases short and J 3 bases short, with 19 bases between. The CDR3, as DNA: TGTGCCAGCAGCTCTTCTCTGACACGTCCAATCTACGAGCAGTACTTC. Encoded protein: CASSSSLTRPIYEQYF.

This clone was counted a few times. This chain links TRBV7-9 with TRBJ1-5, with unresolved D. The V and J ends lost 7 bases and 2 bases respectively, with 18 bases between them. This CDR3 spans 16 amino acids. In germline, CDR1 is SEHNR, CDR2 FQNEAQ (reference sequence). Written as DNA, the CDR3 is TGTGCCAGCACCAGCTTACTCGCGGTTGGCAATCAGCCCCAGCATTTT. Translation: CASTSLLAVGNQPQHF.

The table lists this clone with a few counts. The J gene is TRBJ2-6, the V gene TRBV9; 8 bases match TRBD1. Germline V gene data show CDR1 as SGDLS and CDR2 as YYNGEE. CDR3 length: 19 residues. With 3 bases clipped from V and 4 bases from J, the junction kept 15 bases outside the gene matches. The CDR3 DNA reads TGTGCCAGCAGCGCCGCACCCCCTCAGGGGACAGGCGGGGCCAACGTCCTGACTTTC. It translates to CASSAAPPQGTGGANVLTF.

The chain links TRBV5-1 to TRBJ2-1, with no clear D. The germline V and J ends were trimmed by 2 bases and 0 bases, with 9 bases remaining between them. Germline values: CDR1 SGHRS, CDR2 YFSETQ. The CDR3 has 15 amino acids. The CDR3 here is CASSLQLSSYNEQFF. DNA for the CDR3: TGCGCCAGCAGCTTACAGCTAAGCTCCTACAATGAGCAGTTCTTC.

The chain joins TRBV29-1 to TRBJ2-3; a possible D gene is TRBD1 (5 bases). The CDR3 runs to 14 residues. Germline CDR1 and CDR2: SQVTM and ANQGSEA. V shed 4 bases and J shed 1 base, with 12 bases lying between them. The CDR3 is CSVGQSTRTDTQYF. Here the CDR3 DNA reads TGCAGCGTTGGACAGTCTACTCGCACAGATACGCAGTATTTT.

The chain combines TRBV2 with TRBJ1-2; no clear D gene. V lost 2 bases and J 5 bases, leaving 9 bases between the germline ends. The CDR3 runs to 13 residues. Germline loops: CDR1 SNHLY, CDR2 FYNNEI. CDR3 protein: CASSETPGYGYTF. In DNA, the CDR3 is TGTGCCAGCAGTGAAACCCCCGGTTATGGCTACACCTTC.

In its sample, this clone was seen a few times. The V gene is TRBV7-9, the J gene TRBJ2-5; D is perhaps TRBD2 (5 bases). This CDR3 contains 15 residues. Germline CDR1 reads SEHNR; CDR2 reads FQNEAQ (reference sequence). The V and J ends lost 5 bases and 5 bases respectively, with 18 bases between them. The DNA of the CDR3 is TGTGCCAGCAGCATAAGATCGGGGTTGCTGGAGACCCAGTACTTC. Translating gives CASSIRSGLLETQYF.

This clone appeared a few times. Here the CDR3 DNA reads TGTGCCAGCAGCTCGGGACAGGAAGGCCGGGCTGGCTACACCTTC. Its translation is CASSSGQEGRAGYTF. The rearrangement joins TRBV7-9 to TRBJ1-2; 8 bases map to TRBD1. The CDR3 totals 15 residues. Trimming removed 4 bases from V and 7 bases from J; junction bases left unmatched: 11. CDR1 and CDR2 (germline): SEHNR, FQNEAQ (reference sequence).

This clone was detected many times. The junction departs from the called germline gene at one end, perhaps through a read error. The chain recombines TRBV11-2 with TRBJ2-1; 7 bases agree with TRBD2. CDR3 length: 13 residues. Germline V gene lookup returns CDR1 SGHAT and CDR2 FQNNGV. The CDR3 nucleotides are TGTGCCAGCAGCTTAGACCGCGGCGGGAGCAAGATCTTC. It is translated as CASSLDRGGSKIF.